This TCR beta chain was found in a study of regulatory T cells in long-lasting Graves disease. Study-wide points: Favored gene segments in persistent disease were TRBV28, TRBJ1-2 and TRBJ2-5.

Time point defined: persistent/refractory GD, antithyroid drugs over 5 years with positive TRAb. After RNA was extracted from PBMCs, the TCR library was made from it. Researchers made TCR beta libraries by using iRepertoire HTBI primers and running Arm-PCR on CDR3 regions. Study processing details: The samples yielded approximately 62 TRBV and some 15 TRBJ segments. TCRdb reprocessed the multiplex PCR reads via MiXCR and lists one record per CDR3 protein. V and J calls and clone size were set by TCRdb, not the authors. The sample gives some 370,000 distinct CDR3 sequences, around 21% of which show up once; less than 25% is in the top ten. Concerning this clonotype: Its specificity is not known.

CDR1 and CDR2 (germline): SGDLS, YYNGEE. After removal of 3 bases from V and 7 bases from J, the junction contained 5 bases not matched to a gene. This CDR3 is built from 14 residues. Source: peripheral blood mononuclear cells (PBMCs), taken when the disease was refractory, from a patient treated with antithyroid drugs. The clonotype comes from a female donor with Graves disease. The V and J genes are TRBV9 and TRBJ1-2, with 11 bases matching TRBD1. CDR3 amino acids: CASSGTGGAGGYTF. CDR3 bases: TGTGCCAGCAGCGGGACAGGGGGCGCGGGTGGCTACACCTTC.